Sequencing of this TCR beta chain was carried out in a study of regulatory T cells in long-lasting Graves disease. Time point described: newly diagnosed GD, antithyroid drugs for less than 3 months. Scientists built the TCR library using RNA that was extracted from PBMCs. The TCR beta library used iRepertoire HTBI primers with Arm-PCR amplification of CDR3. Each CDR3 protein gets one entry after TCRdb re-called the multiplex PCR reads with MiXCR. The sample has more than 400,000 distinct CDR3 sequences; 16% are singletons. Trimming removed 0 bases from V and 1 base from J, with 10 bases in between. This CDR3 comprises 16 residues. The V gene's germline CDR1 is SGHDT and CDR2 YYEEEE. This sample was shared with a second study, whose subject was T cells in Graves' hyperthyroidism and ophthalmopathy. In that study: TCR CDR3 regions were first amplified by RT-PCR with HTBI primers.

The receptor was derived from a young woman with Graves disease. The V call is TRBV5-6, the J call TRBJ2-2; a possible D gene is TRBD2 (6 bases). This sample comprised peripheral blood mononuclear cells (PBMCs), obtained at new diagnosis, from a patient treated with antithyroid drugs. The CDR3 spells CASSLGPTRNTGELFF. The CDR3 nucleotides are TGTGCCAGCAGCTTGGGTCCGACTAGGAACACCGGGGAGCTGTTTTTT.